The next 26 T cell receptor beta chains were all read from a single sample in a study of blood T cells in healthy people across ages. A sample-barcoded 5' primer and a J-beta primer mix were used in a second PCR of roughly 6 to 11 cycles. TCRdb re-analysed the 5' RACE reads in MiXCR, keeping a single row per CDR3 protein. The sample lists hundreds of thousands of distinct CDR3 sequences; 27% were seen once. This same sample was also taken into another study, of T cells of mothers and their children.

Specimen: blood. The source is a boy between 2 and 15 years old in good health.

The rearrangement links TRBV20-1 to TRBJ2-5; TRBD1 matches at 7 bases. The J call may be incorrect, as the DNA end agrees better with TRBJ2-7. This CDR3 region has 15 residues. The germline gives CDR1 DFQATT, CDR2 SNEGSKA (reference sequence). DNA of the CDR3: TGCAGTGCTAGAGATCACAGGGGTTTGCCCTACGAGCAGTACTTC. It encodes CSARDHRGLPYEQYF.

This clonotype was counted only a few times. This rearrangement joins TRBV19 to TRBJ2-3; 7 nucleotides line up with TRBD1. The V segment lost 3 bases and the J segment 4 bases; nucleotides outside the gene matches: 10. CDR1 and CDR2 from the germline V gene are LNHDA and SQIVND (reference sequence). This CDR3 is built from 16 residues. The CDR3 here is CASSMGRGRIADTQYF. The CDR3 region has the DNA TGTGCCAGTAGTATGGGAAGGGGGCGTATCGCAGATACGCAGTATTTT.

The CDR3 here is CASSLVRVPEYEQFF. Here the CDR3 DNA reads TGTGCCAGCAGCTTAGTCCGGGTACCTGAATATGAGCAGTTCTTC. The rearrangement joins TRBV13 to TRBJ2-1; D unclear. This CDR3 spans 15 amino acids. Germline CDR1 is PRHDT and CDR2 is FYEKMQ (reference sequence). V shed 1 base and J shed 8 bases, with 15 bases lying between them.

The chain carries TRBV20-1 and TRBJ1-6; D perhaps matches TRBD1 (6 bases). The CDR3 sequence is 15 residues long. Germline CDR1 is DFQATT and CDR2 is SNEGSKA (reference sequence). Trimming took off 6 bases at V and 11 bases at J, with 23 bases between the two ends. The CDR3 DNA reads TGCAGTGCCCTAGTCGGACAGTCAAAATTGACACCCCTCCACTTT. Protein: CSALVGQSKLTPLHF.

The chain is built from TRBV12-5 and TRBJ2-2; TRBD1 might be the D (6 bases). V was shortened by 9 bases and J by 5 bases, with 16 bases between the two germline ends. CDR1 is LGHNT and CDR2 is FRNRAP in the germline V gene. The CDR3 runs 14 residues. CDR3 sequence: CASSPDSVTGELFF. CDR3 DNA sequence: TGTGCTAGCAGCCCGGACAGCGTGACCGGGGAGCTGTTTTTT.

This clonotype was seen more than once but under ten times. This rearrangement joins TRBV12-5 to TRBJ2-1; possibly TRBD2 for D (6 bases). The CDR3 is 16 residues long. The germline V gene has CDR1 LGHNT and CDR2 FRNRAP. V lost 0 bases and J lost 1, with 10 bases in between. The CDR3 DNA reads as TGTGCTAGTGGTTTGGTAATCCGGGAGTCCTACAATGAGCAGTTCTTC. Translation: CASGLVIRESYNEQFF.

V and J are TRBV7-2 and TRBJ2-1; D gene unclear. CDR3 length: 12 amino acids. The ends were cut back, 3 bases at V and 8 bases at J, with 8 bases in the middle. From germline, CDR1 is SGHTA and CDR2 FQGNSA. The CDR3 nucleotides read TGTGCCAGCAGCTTTGCCAGCGATGAGCAGTTCTTC. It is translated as CASSFASDEQFF. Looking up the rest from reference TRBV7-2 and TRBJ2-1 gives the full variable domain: GAGVSQSPSNKVTEKGKDVELRCDPISGHTALYWYRQSLGQGLEFLIYFQGNSAPDKSGLPSDRFSAERTGGSVSTLTIQRTQQEDSAVYLCASSFASDEQFFGPGTRLTVL.

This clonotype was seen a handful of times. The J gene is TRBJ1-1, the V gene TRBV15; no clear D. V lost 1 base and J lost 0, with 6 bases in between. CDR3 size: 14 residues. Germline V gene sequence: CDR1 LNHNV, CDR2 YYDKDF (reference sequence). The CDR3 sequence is CATSRGGMNTEAFF. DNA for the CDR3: TGTGCCACCAGCAGAGGGGGAATGAACACTGAAGCTTTCTTT.

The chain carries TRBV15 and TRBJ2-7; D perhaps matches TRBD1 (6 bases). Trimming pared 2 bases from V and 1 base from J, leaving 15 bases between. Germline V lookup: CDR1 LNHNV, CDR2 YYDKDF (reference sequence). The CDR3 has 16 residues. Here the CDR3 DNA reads TGTGCCACCAGCAGACTCCGGGACACCAATTCCTACGAGCAGTACTTC. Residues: CATSRLRDTNSYEQYF.

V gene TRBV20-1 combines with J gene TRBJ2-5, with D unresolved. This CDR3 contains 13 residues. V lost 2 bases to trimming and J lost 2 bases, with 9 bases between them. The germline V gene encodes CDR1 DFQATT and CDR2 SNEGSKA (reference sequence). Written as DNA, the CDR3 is TGCAGTGCTAGATCCAAGACTCAAGAGACCCAGTACTTC. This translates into CSARSKTQETQYF.

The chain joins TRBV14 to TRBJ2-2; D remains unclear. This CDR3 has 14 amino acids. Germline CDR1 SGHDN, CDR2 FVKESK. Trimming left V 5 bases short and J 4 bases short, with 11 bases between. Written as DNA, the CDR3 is TGTGCCAGCAGCATGTGGTTGAGCACCGGGGAGCTGTTTTTT. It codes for CASSMWLSTGELFF.

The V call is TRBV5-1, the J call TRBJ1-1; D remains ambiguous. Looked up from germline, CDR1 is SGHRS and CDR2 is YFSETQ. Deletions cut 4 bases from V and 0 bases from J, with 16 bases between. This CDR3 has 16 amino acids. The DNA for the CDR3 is TGCGCCAGCAGCCCGGACCCTACGGCCTTGAACACTGAAGCTTTCTTT. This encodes CASSPDPTALNTEAFF.

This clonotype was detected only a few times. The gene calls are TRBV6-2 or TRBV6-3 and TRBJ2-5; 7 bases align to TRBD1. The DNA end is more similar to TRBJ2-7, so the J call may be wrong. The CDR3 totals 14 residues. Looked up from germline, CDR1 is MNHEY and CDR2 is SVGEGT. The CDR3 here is CASSYPGQSYEQYF. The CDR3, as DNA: TGTGCCAGCAGTTACCCGGGACAGAGCTACGAGCAGTACTTC.

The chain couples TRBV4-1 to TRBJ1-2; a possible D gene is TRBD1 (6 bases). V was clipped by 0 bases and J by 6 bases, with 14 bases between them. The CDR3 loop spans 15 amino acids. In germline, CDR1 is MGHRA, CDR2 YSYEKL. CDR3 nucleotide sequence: TGCGCCAGCAGCCAAGAGGGGGCAGAGAAGAATGGCTACACCTTC. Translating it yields CASSQEGAEKNGYTF.

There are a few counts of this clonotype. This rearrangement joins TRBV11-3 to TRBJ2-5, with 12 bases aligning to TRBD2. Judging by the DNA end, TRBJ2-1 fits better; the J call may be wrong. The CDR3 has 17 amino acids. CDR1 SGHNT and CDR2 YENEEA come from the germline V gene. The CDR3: CASSLDFTSGGSNEQFF. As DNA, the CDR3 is TGTGCCAGCAGCTTAGATTTTACTAGCGGGGGGTCCAATGAGCAGTTCTTC.

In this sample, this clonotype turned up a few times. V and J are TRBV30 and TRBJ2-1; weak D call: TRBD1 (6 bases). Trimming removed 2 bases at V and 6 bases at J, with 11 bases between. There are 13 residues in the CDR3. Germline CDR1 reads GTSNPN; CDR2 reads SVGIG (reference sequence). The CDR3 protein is CAWSSAGANEQFF. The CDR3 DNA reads TGTGCCTGGAGTAGCGCAGGGGCCAATGAGCAGTTCTTC.

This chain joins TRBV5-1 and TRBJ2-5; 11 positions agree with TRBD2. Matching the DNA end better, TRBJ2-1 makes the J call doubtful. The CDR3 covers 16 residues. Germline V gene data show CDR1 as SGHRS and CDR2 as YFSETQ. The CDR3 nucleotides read TGCGCCAGCAGCTTGGCCCCTAGCGGGAGGCAGGATGAGCAGTTCTTC. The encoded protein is CASSLAPSGRQDEQFF.

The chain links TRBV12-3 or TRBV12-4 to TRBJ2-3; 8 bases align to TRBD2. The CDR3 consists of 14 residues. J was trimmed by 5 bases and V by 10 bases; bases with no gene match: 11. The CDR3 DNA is TGTGCCAACAGCCTCAGCGGGAGAGAAGATACGCAGTATTTT. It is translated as CANSLSGREDTQYF.

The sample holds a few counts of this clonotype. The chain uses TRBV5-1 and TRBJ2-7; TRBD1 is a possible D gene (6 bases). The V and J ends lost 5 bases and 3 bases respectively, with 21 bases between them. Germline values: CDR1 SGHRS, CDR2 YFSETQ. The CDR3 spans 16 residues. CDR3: CASRPQQNGQIYEQYF. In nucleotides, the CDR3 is TGCGCCAGCAGGCCCCAACAGAACGGACAGATCTACGAGCAGTACTTC.

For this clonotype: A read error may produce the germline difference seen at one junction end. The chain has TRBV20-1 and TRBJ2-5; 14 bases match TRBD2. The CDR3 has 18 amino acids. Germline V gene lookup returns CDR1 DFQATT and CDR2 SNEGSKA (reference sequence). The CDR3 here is CSSRDYGLAGGTQETQYF. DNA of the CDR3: TGCAGTTCTAGAGATTACGGACTAGCGGGAGGAACACAAGAGACCCAGTACTTC.

The chain's CDR3 is CASSNVDSHQETQYF. The CDR3 bases are TGTGCCAGCTCAAACGTCGACAGCCACCAAGAGACCCAGTACTTC. The chain joins TRBV18 to TRBJ2-5; TRBD1 is a possible D gene (5 bases). The CDR3 is 15 residues long. The germline CDR1 and CDR2 sequences are KGHSH and LQKENI. V dropped 5 bases and J dropped 0 bases, with 13 bases sitting between them.

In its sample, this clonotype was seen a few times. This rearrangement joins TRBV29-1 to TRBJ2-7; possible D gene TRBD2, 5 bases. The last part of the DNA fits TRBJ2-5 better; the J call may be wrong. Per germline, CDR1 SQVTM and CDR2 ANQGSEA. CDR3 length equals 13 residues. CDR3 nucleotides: TGCAGCGTTGCCCCAGGAGGATGGGAGACCCAGTACTTC. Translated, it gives CSVAPGGWETQYF.

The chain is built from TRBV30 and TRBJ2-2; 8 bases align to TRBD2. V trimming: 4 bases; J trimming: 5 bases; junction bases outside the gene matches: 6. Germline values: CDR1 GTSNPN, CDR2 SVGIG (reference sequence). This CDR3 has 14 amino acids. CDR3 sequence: CAWTSGGGTGELFF. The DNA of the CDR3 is TGTGCCTGGACTTCGGGAGGGGGGACCGGGGAGCTGTTTTTT.

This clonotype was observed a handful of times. CDR3: CASSLESAETQYF. The CDR3 DNA follows: TGCGCCAGCAGCTTAGAGAGTGCGGAGACCCAGTACTTC. The chain carries TRBV5-1 and TRBJ2-5; D remains unclear. The germline V gene encodes CDR1 SGHRS and CDR2 YFSETQ. The CDR3 is 13 residues long. The germline V and J ends were trimmed by 2 bases and 5 bases, with 10 bases remaining between them.

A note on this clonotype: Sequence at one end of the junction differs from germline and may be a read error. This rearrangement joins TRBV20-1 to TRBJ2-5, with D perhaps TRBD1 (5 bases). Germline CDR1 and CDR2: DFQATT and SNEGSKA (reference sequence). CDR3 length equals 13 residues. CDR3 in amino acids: CSASSGYQETPYF. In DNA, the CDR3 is TGCAGTGCCTCCTCAGGGTACCAAGAGACCCCGTACTTC.

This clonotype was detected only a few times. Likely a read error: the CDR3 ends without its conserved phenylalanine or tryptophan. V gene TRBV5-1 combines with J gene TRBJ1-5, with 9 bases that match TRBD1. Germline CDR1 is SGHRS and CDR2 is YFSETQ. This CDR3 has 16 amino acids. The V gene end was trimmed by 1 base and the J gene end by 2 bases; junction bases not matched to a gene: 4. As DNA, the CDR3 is TGCGCCAGCAGCTTGAAGGGACAGGGAGGCAATCAGCCCCAGCATCTT. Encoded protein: CASSLKGQGGNQPQHL.